Detailed here is one T cell receptor beta chain. This clonotype was observed at least ten times. Its specific antigen is unknown. Base qualities are not provided; no much larger clone lies one nucleotide away. This entry is derived from a study of regulatory T cells in long-lasting Graves disease (dated by TCRdb to about 2021). Background for the entire study: In the newly diagnosed Graves' disease group, patients had been taking antithyroid drugs for less than 3 months. This study used TCR sequencing and RNA sequencing of peripheral blood to compare persistent Graves' disease patients against newly diagnosed Graves' disease patients. The study was registered as a clinical trial and conducted in China. TCR sequencing covered roughly 13 persistent and some 20 newly diagnosed Graves' disease patients, some 33 samples in total. General conclusions and limits of the study: A larger number of public clonotypes was shared among persistent patients (more than 2,500) than among newly diagnosed patients (roughly 970). Lower TCR Shannon entropy and fewer highly expanded clones were observed in persistent Graves' disease patients than in newly diagnosed patients, which suggested clonal expansion. Persistent disease showed preferential use of TRBV28, TRBJ1-2 and TRBJ2-5, whereas newly diagnosed disease favored TRBV20-1 and TRBJ2-1. The authors acknowledged the small sample size as a limitation that may reduce accuracy. Sequencing and analysis were restricted to the TCR beta chain. The study examined only peripheral blood because the primary lesion, thyroid tissue, could not be accessed.

The label giving this sample's time point can be read as: newly diagnosed GD, antithyroid drugs for less than 3 months. For both TCR sequencing and RNA sequencing, RNA was extracted from PBMCs using TRIzol. Graves' disease was diagnosed according to American Thyroid Association guidelines. Recruitment of patients was carried out at an endocrinology department in Xi'an, China. Each patient gave approximately 8.8 milliliters of peripheral blood, collected in an EDTA anticoagulant tube. PBMCs were isolated by Ficoll Paque Plus density gradient separation without further T cell sorting. An Agilent 2100 Bioanalyzer and agarose gel were used to assess RNA quality, and a NanoDrop 2000 was used to measure RNA concentration. The junction carries 26 bases between V and J, which are trimmed by 7 bases and 5 bases respectively. The CDR3, cysteine through phenylalanine, is 17 amino acids long. This entry keeps only the CDR3 DNA: 51 bases, framed from base 1. The germline V gene sets CDR1 to LGHNT and CDR2 to FRNRAP.

Library preparation employed multiplex PCR. The reads were generated on an Illumina HiSeq 4000. TCR beta libraries were built with iRepertoire HTBI primers and Arm-PCR amplification of CDR3 regions. Before sequencing, the PCR products went through gel purification. Per the authors' processing: A total of roughly 58 TRBV and some 15 TRBJ segments were identified across samples and were used for gene usage analysis of CDR3 amino acid clonotypes. COPE and FqMerger were used to merge the filtered high-quality paired reads into contigs. BLAST was used to align contigs to IMGT TRBV, TRBD and TRBJ reference genes, with CDR3 defined following IMGT. Highly expanded clones were defined as clonotypes with a frequency above 0.1%. Shannon entropy was used to measure repertoire diversity, and the Gini coefficient was used to measure V-J evenness. Public clonotypes were defined as clonotypes shared by more than one individual. The public sequencing data were trimmed at Q25 with fastp and processed into clonotypes with MiXCR by TCRdb, which kept only in-frame beta chains. Every CDR3 protein is listed once, alongside the most common genes and DNA of its rows. These V and J calls originate from TCRdb's pipeline instead of the authors' own analysis. Within this sample are under 700,000 distinct CDR3 sequences, with about 16% of them counted one time only. Roughly 25% of the sample rests with the top ten.

The same specimen was also included in a second study, on T cells in Graves' hyperthyroidism and ophthalmopathy. As that second paper reports: A patient counted as having stable Graves' hyperthyroidism if no progression to ophthalmopathy occurred over 18 months of follow-up. Hyperthyroidism patients were newly diagnosed, with disease duration under 2 months, and aged 18 to 65 years. Exclusion was applied to patients with uncontrolled infections, other autoimmune diseases, pregnancy or lactation. Diagnoses relied on clinical symptoms, serum thyroxine and TRAb, thyroid ultrasound and orbital computed tomography. For the first round of RT-PCR on the TCR CDR3, the HTBI primer set was used together with the Qiagen OneStep RT-PCR kit. Blood samples also contained most of the expanded thyroid clonotypes (frequency above 0.001), which suggests that blood repertoires may reflect thyroid immune responses. A 13 V-J signature model separated ophthalmopathy from stable hyperthyroidism, with 87.88% sensitivity and just under 84% specificity in cross-validation and 80%/75% in testing. In validation, progression to ophthalmopathy was predicted by the model with 65% to 71% sensitivity and around 75% specificity, a median of about 6 months before onset. To identify TCR V-J signatures that set the groups apart, the researchers used a discovery cohort of 100 patients, made up of 40 to 45 with Graves' ophthalmopathy and about 60 with stable Graves' hyperthyroidism. Whether ophthalmopathy could be predicted prospectively was tested in an independent validation cohort made up of under 20 hyperthyroidism patients plus 17 patients who later progressed to ophthalmopathy. For training and testing, the 100 or so patients in the discovery cohort were randomly divided in a 7:3 ratio. In several Graves' hyperthyroidism patients, the study also compared T-cell repertoires from thyroid tissue with T-cell repertoires from blood. Following sampling, methimazole starting at 30 mg daily was given to hyperthyroidism patients, and high-dose intravenous methylprednisolone was given to ophthalmopathy patients. A second multiplex PCR round built the libraries, followed by size selection and purification. The libraries were sequenced on an Illumina HiSeq2000 using paired-end 100 bp reads. SOAPnuke was used to process the raw data, with reads discarded if the reads contained adapters or uncalled bases, had a mean Phred below 15, or lacked an exact constant-primer or identifier match. High-quality paired reads were merged with COPE v1.2.5, and unique nucleotide sequences were defined as clonotypes. MiTCR v1.1 was used to align clonotypes to the IMGT TRBV, TRBD and TRBJ reference segments. Only V-J combinations with frequency above 0.0001, covering about 99% of repertoires, were analysed. A TCS score was defined as the ratio of F50 (clonal expansion) to E x V (chaos), with BLOSUM62-based TCRdist applied between CDR3 peptides within each V-J. Welch's t-statistics and random forest reduced 450 to 600 V-J features to around 14, which were used in a naive Bayes classifier (R e1071). No statistical method was used to set the sample size in advance, and investigators knew the group allocation. The paper reports TCR Vbeta CDR3 sequencing of 140 or so peripheral blood samples: some 41 ophthalmopathy, 75 to 80 hyperthyroidism and around 17 progressor patients.

The starting material was peripheral blood mononuclear cells (PBMCs), obtained at new diagnosis, from a patient treated with antithyroid drugs. This sequence originates from a woman aged 35-65 years with Graves disease. Donor details come from another sample of the same person, matched by shared clones. Recombination joined TRBV12-5 with TRBJ1-1, and the D gene may be TRBD1, 6 bases matching. The CDR3 region reads CASAPVVGGQDRTEAFF. The nucleotide sequence is TGTGCTAGTGCCCCCGTGGTGGGGGGGCAGGATCGAACTGAAGCTTTCTTT.